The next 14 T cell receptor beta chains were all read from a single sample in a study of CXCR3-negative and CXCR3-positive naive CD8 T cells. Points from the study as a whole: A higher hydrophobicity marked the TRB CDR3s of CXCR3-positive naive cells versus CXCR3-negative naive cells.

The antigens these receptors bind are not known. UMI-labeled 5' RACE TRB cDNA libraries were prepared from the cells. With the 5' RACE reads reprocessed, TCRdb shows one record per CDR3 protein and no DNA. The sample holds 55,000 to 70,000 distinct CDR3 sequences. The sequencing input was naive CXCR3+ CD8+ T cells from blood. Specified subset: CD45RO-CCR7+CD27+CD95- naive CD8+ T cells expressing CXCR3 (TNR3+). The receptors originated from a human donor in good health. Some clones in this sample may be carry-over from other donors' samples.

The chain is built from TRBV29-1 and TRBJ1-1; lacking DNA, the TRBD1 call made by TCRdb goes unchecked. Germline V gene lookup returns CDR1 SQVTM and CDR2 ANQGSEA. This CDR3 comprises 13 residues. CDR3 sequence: CSVCGTLWEEAFF.

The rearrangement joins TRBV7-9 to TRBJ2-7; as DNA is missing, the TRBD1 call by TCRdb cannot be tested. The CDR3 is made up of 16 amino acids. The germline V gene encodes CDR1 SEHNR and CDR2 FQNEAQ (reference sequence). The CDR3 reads CASSGRTGMSSYEQYF.

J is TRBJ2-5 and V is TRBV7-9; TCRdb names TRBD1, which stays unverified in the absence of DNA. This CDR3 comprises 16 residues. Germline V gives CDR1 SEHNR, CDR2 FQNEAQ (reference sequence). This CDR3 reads CASRSAGPPTQETQYF.

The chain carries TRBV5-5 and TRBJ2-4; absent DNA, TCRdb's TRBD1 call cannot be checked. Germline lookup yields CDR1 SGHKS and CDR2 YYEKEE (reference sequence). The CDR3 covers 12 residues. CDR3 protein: CASSLGTAIQYF.

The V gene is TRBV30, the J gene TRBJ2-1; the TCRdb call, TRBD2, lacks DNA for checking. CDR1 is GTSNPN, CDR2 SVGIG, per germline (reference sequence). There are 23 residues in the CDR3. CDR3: CAWSVGLGELDSVSLSSYNEQFF. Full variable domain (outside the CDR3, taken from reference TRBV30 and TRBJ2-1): SQTIHQWPATLVQPVGSPLSLECTVEGTSNPNLYWYRQAAGRGLQLLFYSVGIGQISSEVPQNLSASRPQDRQFILSSKKLLLSDSGFYLCAWSVGLGELDSVSLSSYNEQFFGPGTRLTVL.

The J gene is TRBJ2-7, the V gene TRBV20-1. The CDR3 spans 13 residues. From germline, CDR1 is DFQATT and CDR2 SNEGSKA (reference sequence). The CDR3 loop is CSANSYTFYEQYF.

CDR3 amino acids: CASSQQGDEQYF. The rearrangement joins TRBV7-9 to TRBJ2-7; the TRBD1 assignment by TCRdb is unverifiable without DNA. CDR3 length: 12 residues. Germline CDR1 SEHNR, CDR2 FQNEAQ (reference sequence).

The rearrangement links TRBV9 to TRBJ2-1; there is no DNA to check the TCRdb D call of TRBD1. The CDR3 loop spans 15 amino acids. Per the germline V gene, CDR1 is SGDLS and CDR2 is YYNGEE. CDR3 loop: CASRPERGPYNEQFF. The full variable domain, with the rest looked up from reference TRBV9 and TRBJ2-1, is DSGVTQTPKHLITATGQRVTLRCSPRSGDLSVYWYQQSLDQGLQFLIQYYNGEERAKGNILERFSAQQFPDLHSELNLSSLELGDSALYFCASRPERGPYNEQFFGPGTRLTVL.

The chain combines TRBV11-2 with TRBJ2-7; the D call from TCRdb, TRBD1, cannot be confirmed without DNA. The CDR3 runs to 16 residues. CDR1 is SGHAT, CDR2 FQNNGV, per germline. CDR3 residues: CASSIPPGTGFYEQYF.

Here the CDR3 reads CASRSNTEAFF. The chain is built from TRBV6-5 and TRBJ1-1. CDR1 MNHEY and CDR2 SVGAGI come from the germline V gene. CDR3 size: 11 residues.

The CDR3 protein is CASSPSGSSYNEQFF. The genes are TRBV7-3 and TRBJ2-1; TCRdb calls TRBD1, which cannot be checked without DNA. The CDR3 consists of 15 residues. The V gene's germline CDR1 is SGHTA and CDR2 FQGTGA.

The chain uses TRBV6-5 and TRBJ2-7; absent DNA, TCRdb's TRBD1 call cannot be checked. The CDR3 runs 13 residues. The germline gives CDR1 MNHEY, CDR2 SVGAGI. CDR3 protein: CASSAGQSYEQYF.

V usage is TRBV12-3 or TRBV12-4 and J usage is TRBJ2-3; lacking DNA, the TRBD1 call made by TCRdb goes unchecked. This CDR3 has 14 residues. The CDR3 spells CASRLKGAPDTQYF.

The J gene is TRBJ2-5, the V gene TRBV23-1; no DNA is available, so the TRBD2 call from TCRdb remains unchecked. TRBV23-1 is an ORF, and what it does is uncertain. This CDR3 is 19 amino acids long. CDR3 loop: CASSQSPSGRRFLLETQYF.